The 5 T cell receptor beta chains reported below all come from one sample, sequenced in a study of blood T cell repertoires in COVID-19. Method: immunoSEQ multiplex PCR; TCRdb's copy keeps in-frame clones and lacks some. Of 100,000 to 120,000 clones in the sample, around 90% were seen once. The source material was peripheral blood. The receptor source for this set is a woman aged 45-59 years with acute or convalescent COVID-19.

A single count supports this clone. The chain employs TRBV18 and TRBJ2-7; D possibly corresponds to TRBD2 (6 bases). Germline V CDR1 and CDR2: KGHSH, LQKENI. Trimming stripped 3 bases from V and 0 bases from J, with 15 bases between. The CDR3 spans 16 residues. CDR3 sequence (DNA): TGTGCCAGCTCACCGAGTTACGGGGGAAGCTCCTACGAGCAGTACTTC. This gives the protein CASSPSYGGSSYEQYF.

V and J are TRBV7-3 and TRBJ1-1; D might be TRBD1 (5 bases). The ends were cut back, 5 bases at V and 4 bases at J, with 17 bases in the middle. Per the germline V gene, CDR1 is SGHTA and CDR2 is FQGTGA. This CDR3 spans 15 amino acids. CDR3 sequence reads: CASSPLGGESTEAFF. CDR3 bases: TGTGCCAGCAGCCCCCTGGGGGGTGAGAGCACTGAAGCTTTCTTT.

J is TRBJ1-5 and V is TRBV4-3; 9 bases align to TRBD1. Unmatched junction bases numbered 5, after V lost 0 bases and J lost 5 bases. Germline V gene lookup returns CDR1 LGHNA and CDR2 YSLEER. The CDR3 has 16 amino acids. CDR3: CASSQEQGTGHQPQHF. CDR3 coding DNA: TGCGCCAGCAGCCAAGAGCAGGGGACAGGGCATCAGCCCCAGCATTTT.

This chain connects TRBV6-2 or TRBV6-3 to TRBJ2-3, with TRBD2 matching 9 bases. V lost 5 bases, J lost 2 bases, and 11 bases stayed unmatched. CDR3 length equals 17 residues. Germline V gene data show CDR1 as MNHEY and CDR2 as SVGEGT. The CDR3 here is CASSPGFSGRPTDTQYF. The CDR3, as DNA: TGTGCCAGCAGTCCCGGGTTTAGCGGGAGACCCACAGATACGCAGTATTTT.

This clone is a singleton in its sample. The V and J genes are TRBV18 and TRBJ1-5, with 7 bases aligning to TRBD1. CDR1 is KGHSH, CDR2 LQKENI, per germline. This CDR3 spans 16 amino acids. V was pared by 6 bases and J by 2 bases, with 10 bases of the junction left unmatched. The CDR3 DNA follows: TGTGCCAGCTCCCCCAAAGGGGGCGCCGGCAATCAGCCCCAGCATTTT. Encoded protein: CASSPKGGAGNQPQHF.